This T cell receptor (beta chain) was observed in a study of technical replicates of blood from a few donors (dated by TCRdb to 2016 to 2017). Notes on this clone: Its cognate antigen has yet to be identified. Qualities for individual bases were not recorded, and no much larger clone is one base off.

From the cysteine through the phenylalanine, the CDR3 covers 13 amino acids. Only CDR3 DNA is held: 39 bases, read in frame from base 1. As encoded in the germline V gene, CDR1 is SNHLY while CDR2 is FYNNEI. V drops 7 bases and J drops 4 bases, leaving 13 bases in between. Libraries came from the immunoSEQ multiplex PCR assay. In its TCRdb copy, this immuneACCESS table keeps in-frame sequences only and misses some clones. Where compared with another copy, unresolved V genes explain less than half of these, and the others have no known cause. The sample data list about 60,000 clones, and around 93% of these were observed just once. The ten largest make up around 4% of the sample.

This sequence originates from a human donor in good health. Some clones in this sample may be carry-over from other donors' samples. Sequences were obtained from PBMCs. Recombination joined TRBV2 with TRBJ2-5; the D segment could be TRBD1, given 6 matching bases. The CDR3 reads CASKGERGETQYF. The sequenced DNA: TGTGCCAGCAAGGGGGAGAGGGGAGAGACCCAGTACTTC. Supplemented by the reference TRBV2 and TRBJ2-5 proteins around the CDR3, the complete variable domain is EPEVTQTPSHQVTQMGQEVILRCVPISNHLYFYWYRQILGQKVEFLVSFYNNEISEKSEIFDDQFSVERPDGSNFTLKIRSTKLEDSAMYFCASKGERGETQYFGPGTRLLVL.